This T cell receptor beta chain is drawn from a study of T cells after yellow fever vaccination. Using its own MiXCR run on the 5' RACE reads, TCRdb lists one record per CDR3 protein. The top ten clones hold approximately 23% of a sample with just under 85,000 distinct CDR3 sequences, more than 10% of them seen once. The V gene lost 0 bases and the J gene lost 8 bases, with 12 bases spanning the gap. CDR1 and CDR2 (germline): SGDLS, YYNGEE. The CDR3 length is 14 residues. This material consisted of CD8+ T cells not binding an NS4B(214-222) dextramer, sorted from PBMCs, taken approximately 22 days after the first yellow fever vaccination. The chain combines TRBV9 with TRBJ1-5; no definite D call. This receptor was taken from a man aged 18 to 29 who received the YFV17D yellow fever vaccine. CDR3 nucleotides: TGTGCCAGCAGCGTAGAAGTCGGGAGCGAGCCCCAGCATTTT. Translating it yields CASSVEVGSEPQHF.